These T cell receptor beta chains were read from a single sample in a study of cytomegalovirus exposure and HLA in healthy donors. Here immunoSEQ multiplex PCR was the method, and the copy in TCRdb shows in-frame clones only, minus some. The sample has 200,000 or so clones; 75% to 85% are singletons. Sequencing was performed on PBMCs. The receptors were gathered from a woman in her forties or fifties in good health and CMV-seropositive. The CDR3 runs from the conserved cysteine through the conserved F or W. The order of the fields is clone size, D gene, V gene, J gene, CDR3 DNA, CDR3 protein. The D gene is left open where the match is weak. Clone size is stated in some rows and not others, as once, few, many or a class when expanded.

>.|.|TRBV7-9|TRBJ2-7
TGTTCCAGCAGCTTAGCCGGGACAAACCCTACGAAGCAGTACTTC
CSSSLAGTNPTKQYF
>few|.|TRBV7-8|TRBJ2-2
TGTGCCAGCCTCAGGGGGGACTTACCCGTCGCCGGGGAGCTGTTTTTT
CASLRGDLPVAGELFF
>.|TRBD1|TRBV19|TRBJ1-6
TGTGCCAGTAGCCCGGGACAGGGGAATTCACCCCTCCACTTT
CASSPGQGNSPLHF
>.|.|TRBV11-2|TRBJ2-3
TGTGCCAGCAGCTTAGACGGGTACAGGGCAACAGATACGCAGTATTTT
CASSLDGYRATDTQYF
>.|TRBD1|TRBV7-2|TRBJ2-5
TGTGCCAGCAGCCTACCGTTGCAGGGGGCGGGGGAGACCCAGTACTTC
CASSLPLQGAGETQYF
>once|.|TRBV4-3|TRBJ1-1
TGCGCCAGCAGCCAAGACCCCCAGGGCAGTTCGAACACTGAAGCTTTCTTT
CASSQDPQGSSNTEAFF
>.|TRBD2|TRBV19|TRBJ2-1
TGTGCCAGTAGTATTACTAGCGGGCAGAATGAGCAGTTCTTC
CASSITSGQNEQFF
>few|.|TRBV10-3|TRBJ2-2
TGTGCCATCAGGGGGCTCAGGGGTACCGGGGAGCTGTTTTTT
CAIRGLRGTGELFF
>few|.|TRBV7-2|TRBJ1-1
TGTGCCAGCAGCTTTGGGGGACATTGGAACACTGAAGCTTTCTTT
CASSFGGHWNTEAFF
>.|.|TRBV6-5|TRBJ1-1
TGTGCCAGCAGTTACTCCTTGCAGGACACTAACACTGAAGCTTTCTTT
CASSYSLQDTNTEAFF
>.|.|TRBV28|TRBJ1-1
TGTGCCAGCAGTTCGACCGTCAGGGGCACTGAAGCTTTCTTT
CASSSTVRGTEAFF
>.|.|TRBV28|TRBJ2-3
TGTGCCAGCAGTTTACAGGGGGGAGAACAGGGGACGCAGTACAACACAGATACGCAGTATTTT
CASSLQGGEQGTQYNTDTQYF
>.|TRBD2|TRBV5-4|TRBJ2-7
TGTGCCAGCAGCTTGGGGACTAGCGGGGCCCAATGGGGCGAGCAGTACTTC
CASSLGTSGAQWGEQYF
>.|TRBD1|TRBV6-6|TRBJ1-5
TGTGCCAGCAGTTATAACAGGGGAGGTTATCAGCCCCAGCATTTT
CASSYNRGGYQPQHF
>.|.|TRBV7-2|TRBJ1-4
TGTGCCAGCAGTTCAACTGGACAGCTTAATGAAAAACTGTTTTTT
CASSSTGQLNEKLFF
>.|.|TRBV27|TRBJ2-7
TGTGCCAGCAGTCCGGACTGGGACTCCTACGAGCAGTACTTC
CASSPDWDSYEQYF
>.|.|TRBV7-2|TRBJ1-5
TGTGCCAGCAGCCTGGCACTACGAGATTATAGCAATCAGCCCCAGCATTTT
CASSLALRDYSNQPQHF
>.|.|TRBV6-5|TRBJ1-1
TGTGCCAGCAGTTACTCGTGGGGGCTTCAGGGTGAAGCTTTCTTT
CASSYSWGLQGEAFF